The next 22 T cell receptor beta chains were all read from a single sample in a study of blood T cell repertoires in COVID-19. Using immunoSEQ multiplex PCR, the repertoire was profiled, and TCRdb retains in-frame clones only, with some absent. The sample yields 100,000 to 150,000 clones, around 84% seen once. Sequenced sample: PBMCs or T cells enriched from blood (not recorded which). The receptors were gathered from a man aged 40-55 years with acute COVID-19.

This sequence joins TRBV30 and TRBJ2-6; 8 nucleotides match TRBD1. The CDR3 has 16 amino acids. CDR1 and CDR2 from the germline V gene are GTSNPN and SVGIG (reference sequence). Germline trimming cut 5 bases from V and 0 bases from J; bases unmatched to any gene: 6. CDR3 loop: CAWDRGAYSGANVLTF. CDR3 nucleotides: TGTGCCTGGGACAGGGGCGCCTACTCTGGGGCCAACGTCCTGACTTTC.

The rearrangement uses TRBV19 and TRBJ2-7, with 12 positions matching TRBD2. This CDR3 is built from 16 residues. V shed 6 bases and J 4 bases; nucleotides not matched to a gene: 10. Germline V gene sequence: CDR1 LNHDA, CDR2 SQIVND (reference sequence). The CDR3 sequence: CASSPMLAGGPYEQYF. CDR3 coding DNA: TGTGCCAGTAGCCCCATGCTAGCGGGAGGGCCTTACGAGCAGTACTTC.

The rearrangement uses TRBV18 and TRBJ1-5; 9 nucleotides agree with TRBD1. Germline V gives CDR1 KGHSH, CDR2 LQKENI. The CDR3 sequence is 15 residues long. V shed 3 bases, J shed 6 bases, and the junction held 6 bases outside the gene matches. CDR3 amino acids: CASSPGQGGSQPQHF. The CDR3 DNA follows: TGTGCCAGCTCACCGGGACAGGGAGGGAGTCAGCCCCAGCATTTT.

This chain uses TRBV28 with TRBJ2-3, with D possibly being TRBD1 (6 bases). This CDR3 spans 18 amino acids. The V end lost 3 bases, the J end lost 2 bases, and 21 bases lay between the germline ends. Germline CDR1 reads MDHEN; CDR2 reads SYDVKM. The CDR3 is CASSFPTDRRKITDTQYF. DNA for the CDR3: TGTGCCAGCAGTTTCCCCACTGACAGGCGCAAAATCACAGATACGCAGTATTTT.

In its sample, this clone was seen once. V gene TRBV5-6 combines with J gene TRBJ1-1, with D maybe TRBD1 (5 bases). The CDR3 runs to 17 residues. In germline, CDR1 is SGHDT, CDR2 YYEEEE. V gave up 0 bases and J gave up 7 bases, with 22 bases separating them. CDR3 sequence reads: CASSLAEAGPNRGEAFF. Here the CDR3 DNA reads TGTGCCAGCAGCTTGGCCGAAGCAGGGCCAAACAGAGGTGAAGCTTTCTTT.

The chain couples TRBV6-1 to TRBJ1-1, with D possibly matching TRBD1 (5 bases). V was cut by 2 bases and J by 8 bases, with 15 bases left in between. Germline V gives CDR1 MNHNS, CDR2 SASEGT. This CDR3 has 14 amino acids. CDR3 loop: CASSERSGGVEAFF. The CDR3 bases are TGTGCCAGCAGTGAAAGGTCTGGGGGGGTAGAAGCTTTCTTT.

The chain combines TRBV10-3 with TRBJ2-3; D gene uncertain. There are 18 residues in the CDR3. Germline CDR1 reads ENHRY; CDR2 reads SYGVKD. Trimming took off 6 bases at V and 2 bases at J, with 24 bases between the two ends. The CDR3 spells CAIRTSPWAPRHTDTQYF. The CDR3, as DNA: TGTGCCATCAGAACGTCTCCCTGGGCGCCCCGCCACACAGATACGCAGTATTTT.

The chain combines TRBV5-6 with TRBJ2-6; the match to TRBD1 covers 8 bases. Germline V lookup: CDR1 SGHDT, CDR2 YYEEEE. The V and J ends lost 4 bases and 2 bases, in that order; junction bases with no gene match: 14. The CDR3 has 19 amino acids. In DNA, the CDR3 is TGTGCCAGCAGCCAGCGGACAGGGTCCTTTTCTGCTGGGGCCAACGTCCTGACTTTC. Amino acids: CASSQRTGSFSAGANVLTF.

In this sample, this clone turned up a few times. The chain is built from TRBV9 and TRBJ2-1; 7 nucleotides align to TRBD2. Germline V CDR1 and CDR2: SGDLS, YYNGEE. With 3 bases clipped from V and 9 bases from J, the junction kept 6 bases outside the gene matches. The CDR3 is 13 amino acids. CDR3 loop: CASSATSAGEQFF. CDR3 nucleotides: TGTGCCAGCAGCGCCACTAGCGCAGGTGAGCAGTTCTTC.

This clone was picked up a small number of times. CDR3 residues: CASSLGAGGPQEQYF. Here the CDR3 DNA reads TGCGCCAGCAGCTTAGGAGCGGGGGGGCCCCAAGAGCAGTACTTC. This rearrangement joins TRBV5-1 to TRBJ2-7; TRBD2 matches 10 bases. Germline CDR1 and CDR2: SGHRS and YFSETQ. With V trimmed by 2 bases and J by 7 bases, 9 bases remained unmatched. CDR3 length: 15 amino acids.

Note on this clone: Other DNA sequences in the same sample also yield this CDR3. The V and J genes are TRBV12-3 or TRBV12-4 and TRBJ2-2, with D possibly being TRBD1 (6 bases). This CDR3 region has 13 residues. V lost 6 bases and J lost 5, with 10 bases in between. Here the CDR3 DNA reads TGTGCCAGCAGGGAACAGGGAACCGGGGAGCTGTTTTTT. It specifies CASREQGTGELFF.

This clone was seen only once. The chain employs TRBV11-3 and TRBJ1-3; maybe TRBD1 (6 bases). With 5 bases removed from V and 0 bases from J, the gap between germline ends came to 11 bases. This CDR3 has 15 residues. CDR1 is SGHNT, CDR2 YENEEA, per germline. The CDR3 sequence: CASSRGGTSGNTIYF. CDR3 DNA: TGTGCCAGCAGCAGAGGGGGTACCTCTGGAAACACCATATATTTT. Variable domain in full (rest from reference TRBV11-3 and TRBJ1-3): EAGVVQSPRYKIIEKKQPVAFWCNPISGHNTLYWYLQNLGQGPELLIRYENEEAVDDSQLPKDRFSAERLKGVDSTLKIQPAELGDSAVYLCASSRGGTSGNTIYFGEGSWLTVV.

The V and J genes are TRBV7-6 and TRBJ2-1; a possible D gene is TRBD2 (5 bases). The CDR3 runs 16 residues. Germline CDR1 is SGHVS and CDR2 is FNYEAQ. V lost 4 bases and J 6 bases, leaving 19 bases between the germline ends. The CDR3 sequence is CASSSTSPYAGNEQFF. The CDR3 DNA is TGTGCCAGCAGCTCCACGAGCCCTTATGCGGGCAATGAGCAGTTCTTC.

V usage is TRBV5-1 and J usage is TRBJ1-1; D ambiguous. The V gene lost 1 base and the J gene lost 6 bases, with 10 bases spanning the gap. CDR3 length: 13 residues. Germline lookup yields CDR1 SGHRS and CDR2 YFSETQ. The DNA of the CDR3 is TGCGCCAGCAGCTTGACAGAGATCGCTGAAGCTTTCTTT. Amino acids: CASSLTEIAEAFF. The entire variable domain, with the rest obtained from reference TRBV5-1 and TRBJ1-1, is as follows: KAGVTQTPRYLIKTRGQQVTLSCSPISGHRSVSWYQQTPGQGLQFLFEYFSETQRNKGNFPGRFSGRQFSNSRSEMNVSTLELGDSALYLCASSLTEIAEAFFGQGTRLTVV.

This clone is a singleton in its sample. This rearrangement joins TRBV6-5 to TRBJ2-3, with 7 bases aligning to TRBD1. CDR1 MNHEY and CDR2 SVGAGI come from the germline V gene. The CDR3 has 14 amino acids. Unmatched junction bases numbered 7, after V lost 6 bases and J lost 4 bases. CDR3 protein: CASSYRGLADTQYF. As DNA, the CDR3 is TGTGCCAGCAGCTACAGGGGATTGGCAGATACGCAGTATTTT.

The chain employs TRBV27 and TRBJ1-1; 8 bases align to TRBD1. Germline V gene data show CDR1 as MNHEY and CDR2 as SMNVEV (reference sequence). The CDR3 extends over 14 amino acids. V dropped 4 bases and J dropped 5; count of bases not matched to a gene: 6. For the CDR3, the DNA is TGTGCCAGCAGTTCCGGACAGGGATGGACTGAAGCTTTCTTT. This codes for CASSSGQGWTEAFF.

V usage is TRBV7-2 and J usage is TRBJ2-1; 7 positions agree with TRBD2. V gave up 8 bases and J gave up 1 base; unmatched junction bases: 8. This CDR3 is 15 amino acids long. Germline lookup yields CDR1 SGHTA and CDR2 FQGNSA. The CDR3 nucleotides are TGTGCCAGCTCCCCAGCGGGGCCTTCCTACAATGAGCAGTTCTTC. Protein product: CASSPAGPSYNEQFF.

The chain links TRBV28 to TRBJ1-2, with D perhaps TRBD1 (5 bases). There are 15 residues in the CDR3. The germline V and J ends were trimmed by 1 base and 8 bases, with 17 bases remaining between them. From germline, CDR1 is MDHEN and CDR2 SYDVKM. Here the CDR3 DNA reads TGTGCCAGCAGTTTATCGGGGGGAGGACTAGGCGGCTACACCTTC. Translated, it gives CASSLSGGGLGGYTF.

This rearrangement joins TRBV28 to TRBJ2-1; 15 bases are a match to TRBD2. Germline CDR1 reads MDHEN; CDR2 reads SYDVKM. CDR3 length equals 14 residues. The junction had 8 bases not matched to a gene; V was cut back by 4 bases and J by 16 bases. The chain's CDR3 is CASSSRTSGREKFF. The DNA for the CDR3 is TGTGCCAGCAGTTCCCGGACTAGCGGGAGGGAAAAATTCTTC.

The rearrangement links TRBV19 to TRBJ1-2; 7 bases map to TRBD1. The CDR3 covers 16 residues. V was pared by 5 bases and J by 0 bases, with 9 bases of the junction left unmatched. Germline V lookup: CDR1 LNHDA, CDR2 SQIVND (reference sequence). CDR3 in DNA: TGTGCCAGTAGTGCCCGAGGGACAGCCGCTAACTATGGCTACACCTTC. This encodes CASSARGTAANYGYTF.

This clone has a single count. J is TRBJ2-7 and V is TRBV7-9; TRBD1 might be the D (6 bases). The CDR3 runs 13 residues. Per the germline V gene, CDR1 is SEHNR and CDR2 is FQNEAQ (reference sequence). V was shortened by 5 bases and J by 5 bases, with 13 bases between the two germline ends. CDR3 amino acids: CASSGRGRDEQYF. As DNA, the CDR3 is TGTGCCAGCAGCGGCAGGGGTCGGGACGAGCAGTACTTC.

The V and J genes are TRBV2 and TRBJ2-3; D call uncertain. Trimming stripped 1 base from V and 0 bases from J, with 5 bases between. The CDR3 covers 14 residues. CDR1 and CDR2 from the germline V gene are SNHLY and FYNNEI. In DNA, the CDR3 is TGTGCCAGCAGTGAAGAGCTTAGCACAGATACGCAGTATTTT. Its protein is CASSEELSTDTQYF.